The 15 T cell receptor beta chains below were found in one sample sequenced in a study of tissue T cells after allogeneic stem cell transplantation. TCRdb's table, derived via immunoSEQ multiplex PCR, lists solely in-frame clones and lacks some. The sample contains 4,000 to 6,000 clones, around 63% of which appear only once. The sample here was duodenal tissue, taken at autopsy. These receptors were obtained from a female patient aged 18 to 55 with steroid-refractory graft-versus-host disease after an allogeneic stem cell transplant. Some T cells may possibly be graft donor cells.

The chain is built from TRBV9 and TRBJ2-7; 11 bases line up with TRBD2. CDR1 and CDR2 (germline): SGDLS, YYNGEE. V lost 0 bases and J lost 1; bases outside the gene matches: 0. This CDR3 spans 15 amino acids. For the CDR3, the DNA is TGTGCCAGCAGCGTAGGGACTAGCGGGTCCTACGAGCAGTACTTC. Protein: CASSVGTSGSYEQYF. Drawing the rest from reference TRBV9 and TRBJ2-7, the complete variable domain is DSGVTQTPKHLITATGQRVTLRCSPRSGDLSVYWYQQSLDQGLQFLIQYYNGEERAKGNILERFSAQQFPDLHSELNLSSLELGDSALYFCASSVGTSGSYEQYFGPGTRLTVT.

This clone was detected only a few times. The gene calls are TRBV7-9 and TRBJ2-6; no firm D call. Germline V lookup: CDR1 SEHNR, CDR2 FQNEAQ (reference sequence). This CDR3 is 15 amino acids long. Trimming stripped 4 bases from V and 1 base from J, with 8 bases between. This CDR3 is CASSSLWSGANVLTF. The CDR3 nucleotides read TGTGCCAGCAGCTCCCTTTGGTCTGGGGCCAACGTCCTGACTTTC. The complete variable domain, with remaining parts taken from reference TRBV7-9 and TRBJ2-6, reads DTGVSQNPRHKITKRGQNVTFRCDPISEHNRLYWYRQTLGQGPEFLTYFQNEAQLEKSRLLSDRFSAERPKGSFSTLEIQRTEQGDSAMYLCASSSLWSGANVLTFGAGSRLTVL.

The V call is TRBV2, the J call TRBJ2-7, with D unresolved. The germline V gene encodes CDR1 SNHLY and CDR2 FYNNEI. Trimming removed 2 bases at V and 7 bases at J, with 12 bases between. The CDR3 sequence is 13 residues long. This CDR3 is CASSERWGWEQYF. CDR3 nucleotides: TGTGCCAGCAGTGAACGGTGGGGATGGGAGCAGTACTTC.

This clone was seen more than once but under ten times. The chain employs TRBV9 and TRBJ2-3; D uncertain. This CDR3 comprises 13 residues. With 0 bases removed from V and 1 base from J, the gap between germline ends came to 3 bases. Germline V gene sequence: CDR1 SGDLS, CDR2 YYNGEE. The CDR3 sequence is CASSVGGTDTQYF. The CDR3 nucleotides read TGTGCCAGCAGCGTAGGGGGCACAGATACGCAGTATTTT.

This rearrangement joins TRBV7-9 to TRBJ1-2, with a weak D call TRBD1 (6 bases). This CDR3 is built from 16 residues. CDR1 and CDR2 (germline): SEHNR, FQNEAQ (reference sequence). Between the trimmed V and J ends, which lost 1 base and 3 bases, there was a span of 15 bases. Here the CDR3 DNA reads TGTGCCAGCAGCTTAGGCCAGGGGAACCTATACTATGGCTACACCTTC. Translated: CASSLGQGNLYYGYTF. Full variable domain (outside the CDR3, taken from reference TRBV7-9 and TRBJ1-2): DTGVSQNPRHKITKRGQNVTFRCDPISEHNRLYWYRQTLGQGPEFLTYFQNEAQLEKSRLLSDRFSAERPKGSFSTLEIQRTEQGDSAMYLCASSLGQGNLYYGYTFGSGTRLTVV.

CDR3 bases: TGCGCCAGCAGCTTGGTAGGGGGTCTAGGCAATCAGCCCCAGCATTTT. Amino acids: CASSLVGGLGNQPQHF. The J gene is TRBJ1-5, the V gene TRBV5-1, with D maybe TRBD1 (6 bases). The CDR3 sequence is 16 residues long. Germline CDR1 and CDR2: SGHRS and YFSETQ. The V end was cut by 0 bases, the J end by 2 bases, with 12 bases between.

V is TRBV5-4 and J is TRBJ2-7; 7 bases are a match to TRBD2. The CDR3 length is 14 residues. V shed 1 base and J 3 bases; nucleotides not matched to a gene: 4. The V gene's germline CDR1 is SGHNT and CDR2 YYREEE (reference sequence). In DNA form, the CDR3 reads TGTGCCAGCAGCTTGTGGGGAGGGTTCTACGAGCAGTACTTC. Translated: CASSLWGGFYEQYF. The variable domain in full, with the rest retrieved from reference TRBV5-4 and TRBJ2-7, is ETGVTQSPTHLIKTRGQQVTLRCSSQSGHNTVSWYQQALGQGPQFIFQYYREEENGRGNFPPRFSGLQFPNYSSELNVNALELDDSALYLCASSLWGGFYEQYFGPGTRLTVT.

CDR3 coding DNA: TGTGCCAGCAGTTTACCAATCTGGCAGCCCCAGCATTTT. Protein product: CASSLPIWQPQHF. The chain combines TRBV28 with TRBJ1-5; D remains unclear. Trimming stripped 2 bases from V and 7 bases from J, with 9 bases between. The germline CDR1 and CDR2 sequences are MDHEN and SYDVKM. This CDR3 contains 13 residues.

CDR3 nucleotide sequence: TGTGCCAGCAGTTTCTCAAGGACCAATCAGCCCCAGCATTTT. Translated, it gives CASSFSRTNQPQHF. The V and J genes are TRBV28 and TRBJ1-5; no firm D call. There are 14 residues in the CDR3. Trimming left V 3 bases short and J 3 bases short, with 9 bases between. Germline V gene sequence: CDR1 MDHEN, CDR2 SYDVKM.

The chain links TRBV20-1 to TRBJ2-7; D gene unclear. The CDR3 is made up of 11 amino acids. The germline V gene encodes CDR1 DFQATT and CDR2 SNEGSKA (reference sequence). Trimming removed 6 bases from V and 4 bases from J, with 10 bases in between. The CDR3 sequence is CSAPVKYEQYF. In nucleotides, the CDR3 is TGCAGTGCACCTGTCAAATACGAGCAGTACTTC.

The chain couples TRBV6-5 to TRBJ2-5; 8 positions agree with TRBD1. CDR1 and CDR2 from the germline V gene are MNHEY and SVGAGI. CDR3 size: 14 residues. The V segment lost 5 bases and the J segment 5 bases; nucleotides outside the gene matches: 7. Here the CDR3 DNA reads TGTGCCAGCAGTCCCTGGACAGGGCGGGAGACCCAGTACTTC. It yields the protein CASSPWTGRETQYF.

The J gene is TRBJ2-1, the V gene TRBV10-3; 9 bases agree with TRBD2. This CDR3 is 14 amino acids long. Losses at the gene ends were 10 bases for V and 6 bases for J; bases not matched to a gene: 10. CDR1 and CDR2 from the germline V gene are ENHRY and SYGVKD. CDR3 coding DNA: TGTGCCACTGGCGGGGGGGACCCTCTCAATGAGCAGTTCTTC. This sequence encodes CATGGGDPLNEQFF.

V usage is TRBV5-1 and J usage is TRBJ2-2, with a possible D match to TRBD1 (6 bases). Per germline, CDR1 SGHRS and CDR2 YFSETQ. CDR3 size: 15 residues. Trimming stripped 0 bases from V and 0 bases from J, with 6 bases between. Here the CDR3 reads CASSLGDTNTGELFF. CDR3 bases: TGCGCCAGCAGCTTGGGGGACACGAACACCGGGGAGCTGTTTTTT.

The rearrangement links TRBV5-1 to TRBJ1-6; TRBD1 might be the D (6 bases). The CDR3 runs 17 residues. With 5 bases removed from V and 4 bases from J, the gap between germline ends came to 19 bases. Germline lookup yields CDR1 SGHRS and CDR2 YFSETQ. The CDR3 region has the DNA TGCGCCAGCAGTTCTCACCACAGGGAGGGTTATAATTCACCCCTCCACTTT. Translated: CASSSHHREGYNSPLHF. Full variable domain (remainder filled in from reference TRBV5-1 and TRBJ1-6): KAGVTQTPRYLIKTRGQQVTLSCSPISGHRSVSWYQQTPGQGLQFLFEYFSETQRNKGNFPGRFSGRQFSNSRSEMNVSTLELGDSALYLCASSSHHREGYNSPLHFGNGTRLTVT.

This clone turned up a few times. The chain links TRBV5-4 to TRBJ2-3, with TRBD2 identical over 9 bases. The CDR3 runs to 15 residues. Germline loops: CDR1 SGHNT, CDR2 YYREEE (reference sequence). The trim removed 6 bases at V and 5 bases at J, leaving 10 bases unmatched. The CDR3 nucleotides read TGTGCCAGCAAGAAGGCGGGGGGGCCTGGAGATACGCAGTATTTT. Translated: CASKKAGGPGDTQYF.